One sample yielded the 2 T cell receptor beta chains listed below, sequenced in a study of cytomegalovirus exposure and HLA in healthy donors. The study ran its PCR with 60 Vbeta and 13 Jbeta primers. Repertoires were generated with immunoSEQ multiplex PCR, while TCRdb's copy carries only in-frame clones and drops some. In the table there are 95,000 to 150,000 clones, more than 75% of which are singletons. Sequenced input: PBMCs. Receptors originate from a man younger than 35 in good health and CMV-seronegative.

The chain carries TRBV19 and TRBJ2-1; 8 nucleotides line up with TRBD2. The germline V gene encodes CDR1 LNHDA and CDR2 SQIVND (reference sequence). The CDR3 totals 15 residues. Losses at the gene ends were 2 bases for V and 2 bases for J; bases not matched to a gene: 2. The CDR3 region has the DNA TGTGCCAGTAGTATACGGGGGGGCGCCTACAATGAGCAGTTCTTC. As protein: CASSIRGGAYNEQFF.

The V gene is TRBV5-4, the J gene TRBJ2-1; D not certain. The germline V gene has CDR1 SGHNT and CDR2 YYREEE (reference sequence). V was cut by 4 bases and J by 0 bases, with 2 bases left in between. CDR3 length: 12 residues. The CDR3 coding sequence is TGTGCCAGCAGCCGCTCCTACAATGAGCAGTTCTTC. Protein product: CASSRSYNEQFF.